The 13 T cell receptor beta chains in this list originate from one sample, sequenced in a study of CD8 T cells in ankylosing spondylitis. MiXCR, applied by TCRdb to the 5' RACE reads, yields one record per CDR3 protein. Of about 340,000 distinct CDR3 sequences in the sample, roughly 8% are singletons; the top ten hold about 14%. Their antigen targets remain unknown. Study results and limitations: Ankylosing spondylitis blood seemed to carry a telltale TCR beta motif made of eight highly homologous variants.

Source material: blood, either unsorted or a sorted T cell fraction (not recorded which). All receptors come from a male donor with ankylosing spondylitis.

There are many counts of this clonotype. The chain has TRBV29-1 and TRBJ2-3; D is uncertain. This CDR3 region has 11 residues. CDR1 and CDR2 from the germline V gene are SQVTM and ANQGSEA. For the CDR3, the DNA is TGCAGTTGGAGAGGTGGGGATACGCAGTATTTT. Its protein is CSWRGGDTQYF.

V usage is TRBV6-5 and J usage is TRBJ2-2; D gene uncertain. The CDR3 totals 14 residues. V gave up 0 bases and J gave up 5 bases, with 7 bases separating them. Germline V CDR1 and CDR2: MNHEY, SVGAGI. The DNA for the CDR3 is TGTGCCAGCAGTTACTCCTGGCGGACCGGGGAGCTGTTTTTT. It translates to CASSYSWRTGELFF.

V gene TRBV5-1 combines with J gene TRBJ2-7; TRBD1 matches 11 bases. CDR1 is SGHRS, CDR2 YFSETQ, per germline. The trim removed 0 bases at V and 3 bases at J, leaving 8 bases unmatched. The CDR3 has 17 residues. The CDR3 protein is CASSLGSGGTGGYEQYF. CDR3 sequence (DNA): TGCGCCAGCAGCTTGGGTTCCGGGGGGACAGGGGGCTACGAGCAGTACTTC.

This clonotype was seen at least ten times. The chain combines TRBV5-1 with TRBJ2-7; D possibly matches TRBD1 or TRBD2 (5 bases each). CDR3 length: 15 residues. The ends were cut back, 3 bases at V and 3 bases at J, with 16 bases in the middle. The V gene's germline CDR1 is SGHRS and CDR2 YFSETQ. CDR3 region: CASSWATGTDYEQYF. The CDR3 DNA is TGCGCCAGCAGCTGGGCGACCGGGACGGACTACGAGCAGTACTTC.

This chain links TRBV20-1 with TRBJ2-1; tentative D call: TRBD2 (5 bases). Germline V gives CDR1 DFQATT, CDR2 SNEGSKA (reference sequence). This CDR3 region has 13 residues. The ends were cut back, 3 bases at V and 8 bases at J, with 14 bases in the middle. CDR3 sequence reads: CSASSGWFDEQFF. CDR3 nucleotides: TGCAGTGCTAGCTCGGGGTGGTTCGATGAGCAGTTCTTC.

This clonotype was counted only a few times. V gene TRBV10-3 combines with J gene TRBJ1-5; TRBD1 agrees at 7 bases. With 2 bases clipped from V and 7 bases from J, the junction kept 5 bases outside the gene matches. CDR1 and CDR2 from the germline V gene are ENHRY and SYGVKD. The CDR3 totals 14 residues. The CDR3 region has the DNA TGTGCCATCAGTGAGGACAGGGCGGGGCAGCCCCAGCATTTT. This sequence encodes CAISEDRAGQPQHF.

This clonotype was found a few times. V and J are TRBV14 and TRBJ2-2; 7 bases align to TRBD2. The germline V gene encodes CDR1 SGHDN and CDR2 FVKESK. The CDR3 is 16 residues long. Trimming removed 0 bases from V and 7 bases from J; junction bases left unmatched: 8. CDR3 residues: CASSQEQREIIGELFF. CDR3 DNA: TGTGCCAGCAGCCAAGAGCAGCGGGAAATTATCGGGGAGCTGTTTTTT. Full variable domain (remainder filled in from reference TRBV14 and TRBJ2-2): EAGVTQFPSHSVIEKGQTVTLRCDPISGHDNLYWYRRVMGKEIKFLLHFVKESKQDESGMPNNRFLAERTGGTYSTLKVQPAELEDSGVYFCASSQEQREIIGELFFGEGSRLTVL.

The chain joins TRBV9 to TRBJ2-1; 8 nucleotides align to TRBD1. The V segment lost 0 bases and the J segment 3 bases; nucleotides outside the gene matches: 2. From germline, CDR1 is SGDLS and CDR2 YYNGEE. The CDR3 length is 15 residues. The CDR3 DNA reads TGTGCCAGCAGCGTAGCAGGGGGCTACTACAATGAGCAGTTCTTC. As protein: CASSVAGGYYNEQFF.

This clonotype turned up a few times. As DNA, the CDR3 is TGCGCCAGCAGCTTGCAGGGTGGCTACGAGCAGTACTTC. Amino acid sequence: CASSLQGGYEQYF. The chain links TRBV5-1 to TRBJ2-7, with D perhaps TRBD1 (5 bases). The germline CDR1 and CDR2 sequences are SGHRS and YFSETQ. This CDR3 contains 13 residues. V shed 1 base and J shed 3 bases, with 8 bases lying between them.

This rearrangement joins TRBV30 to TRBJ1-5; D ambiguous. The V gene lost 1 base and the J gene lost 5 bases, with 9 bases spanning the gap. This CDR3 has 13 amino acids. Looked up from germline, CDR1 is GTSNPN and CDR2 is SVGIG (reference sequence). CDR3 in DNA: TGTGCCTGGAGTGCAGACGGCGATCAGCCCCAGCATTTT. Translated, it gives CAWSADGDQPQHF.

This clonotype showed up just a few times. The genes are TRBV12-3 or TRBV12-4 and TRBJ1-1; 9 bases map to TRBD1. V was pared by 5 bases and J by 0 bases, with 16 bases of the junction left unmatched. CDR3 length: 19 amino acids. The CDR3 is CASSPRSPNRGRVNTEAFF. CDR3 coding DNA: TGTGCCAGCAGTCCCCGATCGCCCAACAGGGGGCGCGTGAACACTGAAGCTTTCTTT.

The chain joins TRBV27 to TRBJ2-7, with D unclear. V was clipped by 6 bases and J by 9 bases, with 30 bases between them. CDR3 length equals 17 residues. Germline values: CDR1 MNHEY, CDR2 SMNVEV (reference sequence). DNA for the CDR3: TGTGCCAGCAGACGAACGAGAGGAGTGTACGAGCTTGAGTCGCAGTACTTC. The encoded protein is CASRRTRGVYELESQYF.

The gene calls are TRBV12-3 or TRBV12-4 and TRBJ1-1, with D unresolved. This CDR3 has 15 amino acids. The germline V and J ends were trimmed by 5 bases and 8 bases, with 21 bases remaining between them. CDR3 DNA: TGTGCCAGCAGTCTCTCACCGGCAGGCCGGAGGGAAGCTTTCTTT. This encodes CASSLSPAGRREAFF.